This TCR beta chain was recorded in a study of circulating tumor DNA in untreated peripheral T-cell lymphoma (TCRdb year 2021). For the study in its entirety: To follow circulating tumor DNA that carried tumor TCR clonotypes, serum samples were taken at baseline and then repeatedly over the course of treatment.

The paper as a whole reports these results and caveats: Tumor-specific clonotypes were identified in about four fifths of patients, with identification achieved from about nine tenths of baseline tissues and approximately 61% of baseline serum samples. A couple of patients with persistently detectable ctDNA after therapy stayed in remission over approximately ten years of follow-up, so ctDNA persistence did not always predict relapse. Of the roughly 24 patients with serial samples, approximately 38% had cleared ctDNA after two cycles, and ctDNA that was detectable after therapy showed a trend toward worse survival.

This clone was picked up a small number of times. The target of this receptor is not known. No clone much larger than this one lies a single base away; base qualities are absent. There are 16 amino acids in the CDR3, from cysteine to phenylalanine inclusive. Only CDR3 DNA is held: 48 bases, read in frame from base 1. CDR1 and CDR2 are drawn from the germline V gene (reference sequence): GTSNPN, SVGIG. Compared with germline, V lacks 1 base and J lacks 3 bases; bases without a gene match: 10. The library came from the immunoSEQ multiplex PCR assay. The source is immuneACCESS, and TCRdb retained only in-frame sequences with V and J called. Part of the clones is not carried over; for the studies checked, unresolved V genes explain less than half of this, and the remainder is unexplained. Within this sample are some 1,300 clones, with about 70% of them counted one time only. The ten largest clones capture about 15% of the sample.

To monitor patients with peripheral T-cell lymphoma who were getting frontline treatment on a trial, the study applied next-generation sequencing to T-cell receptor sequences. This clonotype originated in a human donor with peripheral T-cell lymphoma. The chain links TRBV30 with TRBJ2-3; 7 nucleotides in the junction match TRBD2. Material: cell-free DNA from blood serum. The nucleotide sequence reads TGTGCCTGGAGTGCCGGAGGAGCGGGGTTAACAGATACGCAGTATTTT. This gives the protein CAWSAGGAGLTDTQYF.